The 26 T cell receptor beta chains given below trace back to one sample, sequenced in a study of shared clonotypes between healthy human individuals. The naive CD8 population came from CD45RO-negative cells selected for CCR7, without terminally differentiated effector memory CD45RA+ cells. Data came from immunoSEQ multiplex PCR; TCRdb stores just in-frame clones and leaves some out. The table lists hundreds of thousands of clones, around 93% of them singletons. The specimen was naive CD8+ T cells sorted from blood. These receptors were taken from a man under 40 in good health.

This clone was seen a handful of times. The chain couples TRBV30 to TRBJ1-3; D is uncertain. Trimming stripped 1 base from V and 2 bases from J, with 6 bases between. Germline V gene data show CDR1 as GTSNPN and CDR2 as SVGIG (reference sequence). The CDR3 is 13 residues long. The CDR3 nucleotides are TGTGCCTGGAGTGAAGGTACTGGAAACACCATATATTTT. Translating it yields CAWSEGTGNTIYF.

The genes are TRBV6-6 and TRBJ2-1; a weak D match, TRBD2 (5 bases). Trimming stripped 0 bases from V and 7 bases from J, with 10 bases between. CDR1 MNHNY and CDR2 SVGAGI come from the germline V gene (reference sequence). The CDR3 covers 14 residues. CDR3 bases: TGTGCCAGCAGTTACTCGGCTAGCAGGAATGAGCAGTTCTTC. Translation gives CASSYSASRNEQFF.

V gene TRBV5-1 combines with J gene TRBJ1-2; D may be TRBD1 (6 bases). This CDR3 is 17 amino acids long. The V and J ends lost 0 bases and 2 bases respectively, with 17 bases between them. Germline CDR1 is SGHRS and CDR2 is YFSETQ. CDR3 nucleotides: TGCGCCAGCAGCTTGGCCCAGATGGGGGCCTGGAACTATGGCTACACCTTC. It specifies CASSLAQMGAWNYGYTF.

The rearrangement links TRBV27 to TRBJ2-7, with 7 bases that match TRBD1. This CDR3 has 14 residues. V dropped 3 bases and J dropped 7; count of bases not matched to a gene: 9. From germline, CDR1 is MNHEY and CDR2 SMNVEV (reference sequence). The CDR3 sequence is CASSFLEGALEQYF. In nucleotides, the CDR3 is TGTGCCAGCAGTTTTCTCGAGGGGGCGCTTGAGCAGTACTTC.

The chain couples TRBV9 to TRBJ2-3; D is undetermined. The V gene's germline CDR1 is SGDLS and CDR2 YYNGEE. V lost 4 bases and J lost 3, with 18 bases in between. CDR3 size: 16 residues. CDR3 protein: CASSPRHGEATDTQYF. CDR3 DNA sequence: TGTGCCAGCAGCCCCCGCCATGGTGAGGCGACAGATACGCAGTATTTT.

In the case of this clone: This sample includes further DNA sequences coding for the same CDR3. The chain employs TRBV19 and TRBJ2-7; 9 nucleotides match TRBD1. The CDR3 length is 14 residues. Trimming at V came to 1 base and at J to 3 bases, leaving 1 base not matched to a gene. Germline CDR1 is LNHDA and CDR2 is SQIVND (reference sequence). The CDR3 here is CASSIGTGDYEQYF. CDR3 DNA: TGTGCCAGTAGTATAGGGACAGGGGACTACGAGCAGTACTTC.

The chain uses TRBV11-2 and TRBJ1-4, with D tentatively TRBD1 (5 bases). The germline V gene has CDR1 SGHAT and CDR2 FQNNGV. The ends were cut back, 2 bases at V and 8 bases at J, with 15 bases in the middle. The CDR3 is 15 residues long. The CDR3 nucleotides read TGTGCCAGCAGCTTATTTGGGGCTGGGATCGAAAAACTGTTTTTT. Its translation: CASSLFGAGIEKLFF.

The CDR3 bases are TGCAGCGTTGCGGTCTCGGGGCCTCCGAACGAGCAGTACTTC. Translating it yields CSVAVSGPPNEQYF. The chain combines TRBV29-1 with TRBJ2-7; D might be TRBD1 or TRBD2, each matching 5 bases. Germline V lookup: CDR1 SQVTM, CDR2 ANQGSEA. V dropped 4 bases and J dropped 5 bases, with 18 bases sitting between them. CDR3 length equals 14 residues.

Notes on this clone: This sequence may be a read error, since a much larger clone differs from it by one base. At the DNA level, this CDR3 is encoded by other sequences in the same sample as well. The chain is built from TRBV5-6 and TRBJ2-7; TRBD1 is a possible D gene (5 bases). The CDR3 covers 13 residues. Germline loops: CDR1 SGHDT, CDR2 YYEEEE. Between the trimmed V and J ends, which lost 0 bases and 3 bases, there was a span of 7 bases. The CDR3 protein is CASSLGQNYEQYF. CDR3 nucleotides: TGTGCCAGCAGCTTGGGACAGAACTACGAGCAGTACTTC.

The chain employs TRBV9 and TRBJ2-1; weak D call: TRBD1 (6 bases). V was shortened by 4 bases and J by 7 bases, with 15 bases between the two germline ends. The CDR3 contains 14 residues. Germline CDR1 reads SGDLS; CDR2 reads YYNGEE. The CDR3 DNA is TGTGCCAGCAGCCTACAGGGTCGTAATAATGAGCAGTTCTTC. Its protein product is CASSLQGRNNEQFF.

The V gene is TRBV28, the J gene TRBJ2-7; no definite D call. The CDR3 sequence is 13 residues long. The germline CDR1 and CDR2 sequences are MDHEN and SYDVKM. Trimming removed 6 bases at V and 2 bases at J, with 11 bases between. As DNA, the CDR3 is TGTGCCAGCAGACGTGGATACCCCTACGAGCAGTACTTC. Amino acid sequence: CASRRGYPYEQYF.

This chain connects TRBV14 to TRBJ2-1; D call uncertain. The germline gives CDR1 SGHDN, CDR2 FVKESK. The germline V and J ends were trimmed by 0 bases and 6 bases, with 6 bases remaining between them. CDR3 length: 13 amino acids. The CDR3 spells CASSQDPPNEQFF. As DNA, the CDR3 is TGTGCCAGCAGCCAAGATCCACCCAATGAGCAGTTCTTC.

V and J are TRBV11-2 and TRBJ2-7; D call uncertain. Trimming cost V 0 bases and J 2 bases, with 8 bases left between them. The CDR3 has 14 residues. Germline CDR1 reads SGHAT; CDR2 reads FQNNGV. The DNA for the CDR3 is TGTGCCAGCAGCTTAGATGTCGGGCCCTACGAGCAGTACTTC. Its protein is CASSLDVGPYEQYF. Combining the CDR3 with reference TRBV11-2 and TRBJ2-7 gives the whole variable domain EAGVAQSPRYKIIEKRQSVAFWCNPISGHATLYWYQQILGQGPKLLIQFQNNGVVDDSQLPKDRFSAERLKGVDSTLKIQPAKLEDSAVYLCASSLDVGPYEQYFGPGTRLTVT.

This clone was found once. The chain links TRBV21-1 to TRBJ2-3; the table's D call TRBD2 went unverified against the DNA. TRBV21-1 is a listed pseudogene. The CDR3 loop spans 16 amino acids. This CDR3 reads CASSNTQREGTDTQYF. Written as DNA, the CDR3 is TGTGCCAGCAGCAATACTCAGCGGGAGGGCACAGATACGCAGTATTTT.

This rearrangement joins TRBV7-9 to TRBJ1-1; the D gene is possibly TRBD1 (5 bases). The CDR3 loop spans 14 amino acids. From germline, CDR1 is SEHNR and CDR2 FQNEAQ (reference sequence). V dropped 4 bases and J dropped 4 bases, with 13 bases sitting between them. CDR3: CASSSKQETTEAFF. Written as DNA, the CDR3 is TGTGCCAGCAGCTCCAAACAGGAGACCACTGAAGCTTTCTTT.

The rearrangement links TRBV5-5 to TRBJ2-7; 10 positions agree with TRBD2. The germline gives CDR1 SGHKS, CDR2 YYEKEE (reference sequence). Germline trimming cut 4 bases from V and 7 bases from J; bases unmatched to any gene: 8. The length of the CDR3 is 14 residues. The CDR3 coding sequence is TGTGCCAGCAGCCGGTGGGTAGCGGGAGGAGAGCAGTACTTC. Its protein is CASSRWVAGGEQYF.

The V call is TRBV10-1, the J call TRBJ2-1, with D possibly being TRBD2 (5 bases). Germline CDR1 and CDR2: WNHNN and SYGVQD (reference sequence). Trimming left V 6 bases short and J 5 bases short, with 11 bases between. CDR3 length equals 13 residues. The CDR3 protein is CASSIAGDNEQFF. In DNA form, the CDR3 reads TGCGCCAGCAGCATAGCCGGGGACAATGAGCAGTTCTTC.

This rearrangement joins TRBV28 to TRBJ2-2, with TRBD1 as a possible D gene (6 bases). Trimming took off 2 bases at V and 4 bases at J, with 14 bases between the two ends. This CDR3 is 16 amino acids long. Germline values: CDR1 MDHEN, CDR2 SYDVKM. The CDR3 nucleotides are TGTGCCAGCAGTTTAGGGCAGGGGTTATCCACCGGGGAGCTGTTTTTT. Its translation: CASSLGQGLSTGELFF.

This clone was recorded only once. This chain joins TRBV4-1 and TRBJ1-2; 7 positions match TRBD1. The J segment lost 2 bases and the V segment lost 4 bases, leaving 7 bases of the junction unmatched. This CDR3 has 15 residues. CDR1 and CDR2 from the germline V gene are MGHRA and YSYEKL. The CDR3 here is CASSRGTETNYGYTF. The CDR3 bases are TGCGCCAGCAGCCGGGGGACAGAGACCAACTATGGCTACACCTTC.

This clone turned up a few times. V gene TRBV7-6 combines with J gene TRBJ2-1; D may match TRBD1 or TRBD2 (6 bases each). This CDR3 has 13 amino acids. Germline V gene data show CDR1 as SGHVS and CDR2 as FNYEAQ. Deletions cut 5 bases from V and 6 bases from J, with 11 bases between. DNA for the CDR3: TGTGCCAGCAGCCTCGGGGGCCTCAATGAGCAGTTCTTC. Translating gives CASSLGGLNEQFF.

The chain employs TRBV7-6 and TRBJ2-7; D might be TRBD2 (5 bases). Looked up from germline, CDR1 is SGHVS and CDR2 is FNYEAQ. The CDR3 is 14 residues long. Between the trimmed V and J ends, which lost 5 bases and 3 bases, there was a span of 14 bases. The CDR3 is CASSALIGNYEQYF. The CDR3 coding sequence is TGTGCCAGCAGCGCCCTCATCGGGAACTACGAGCAGTACTTC. Using reference TRBV7-6 and TRBJ2-7 for the parts outside the CDR3, the full variable domain is GAGVSQSPRYKVTKRGQDVALRCDPISGHVSLYWYRQALGQGPEFLTYFNYEAQQDKSGLPNDRFSAERPEGSISTLTIQRTEQRDSAMYRCASSALIGNYEQYFGPGTRLTVT.

The V call is TRBV27, the J call TRBJ1-1, with 7 bases fitting TRBD1. Trimming took 4 bases from V and 13 from J; bases not matched to a gene: 21. CDR3 length: 16 residues. The V gene's germline CDR1 is MNHEY and CDR2 SMNVEV (reference sequence). DNA of the CDR3: TGTGCCAGCAGTTCGCTCCGGGACAGTGATGGGACTAAGGGTTTCTTT. This codes for CASSSLRDSDGTKGFF.

The CDR3 protein is CASSQELAERYEQYF. CDR3 DNA: TGCGCCAGCAGCCAAGAACTAGCGGAGAGATACGAGCAGTACTTC. The rearrangement joins TRBV4-3 to TRBJ2-7, with TRBD2 identical over 8 bases. V dropped 0 bases and J dropped 4; count of bases not matched to a gene: 5. From germline, CDR1 is LGHNA and CDR2 YSLEER. CDR3 size: 15 residues.

This chain joins TRBV6-1 and TRBJ2-7; D unresolved. CDR1 is MNHNS and CDR2 is SASEGT in the germline V gene. The CDR3 extends over 15 amino acids. V was clipped by 10 bases and J by 2 bases, with 21 bases between them. DNA for the CDR3: TGTGCCACCTTAATCGGGCCGCTAAATACCTACGAGCAGTACTTC. Amino acids: CATLIGPLNTYEQYF.

The V and J genes are TRBV15 and TRBJ2-3, with 7 bases identical to TRBD1. V dropped 7 bases and J dropped 4; count of bases not matched to a gene: 5. The CDR3 is 13 residues long. From germline, CDR1 is LNHNV and CDR2 YYDKDF (reference sequence). CDR3: CATTDRVADTQYF. The CDR3 region has the DNA TGTGCCACCACCGACAGGGTGGCAGATACGCAGTATTTT.

V usage is TRBV28 and J usage is TRBJ2-1, with a possible D match to TRBD1 (5 bases). Germline V gives CDR1 MDHEN, CDR2 SYDVKM. V lost 5 bases, J lost 6 bases, and 11 bases lay in between. CDR3 size: 13 residues. CDR3 bases: TGTGCCAGCAGTAGGACATTTCTCAATGAGCAGTTCTTC. Its protein is CASSRTFLNEQFF.